The rows below give T cell receptor beta chains drawn from one sample of a study of shared clonotypes between healthy human individuals. TCRdb's table, derived via immunoSEQ multiplex PCR, lists solely in-frame clones and lacks some. The profile shows about 690,000 clones, around 91% of them singletons. The sample comprised memory CD8+ T cells from PBMCs. These TCRs come from a man between 18 and 35 years old in good health. Some clones in this sample may be carry-over from other donors' samples. Both conserved end residues are part of each CDR3.

v_gene	j_gene	CDR3aa
TRBV6-5	TRBJ2-7	CASSRQGRSYEQYF
TRBV4-3	TRBJ2-4	CASSQVVLGAKNIQYF
TRBV9	TRBJ2-1	CASSEGPLGNEQFF
TRBV7-9	TRBJ2-7	CASSLGVPDSYEQYF
TRBV7-9	TRBJ2-2	CASISPRGTRGDGELFF
TRBV7-9	TRBJ1-2	CASSSSGGYGYTF
TRBV27	TRBJ2-7	CASGLTGTYEQYF
TRBV28	TRBJ2-1	CASSLIVWNEQFF
TRBV6-1	TRBJ1-3	CASRDGPRSGNTIYF
TRBV11-2	TRBJ2-1	CASSFFNEQFF
TRBV5-1	TRBJ2-1	CASSLYKTGTSGRAGSYNEQFF
TRBV5-1	TRBJ1-1	CASSLDRVNTEAFF
TRBV28	TRBJ1-5	CASSSPGSNQPQHF
TRBV27	TRBJ2-1	CASSFQDREVYNEQFF
TRBV5-1	TRBJ1-4	CASSLYYQSTNEKLFF
TRBV27	TRBJ1-1	CASSGRGLAEAFF
TRBV10-2	TRBJ1-1	CASSGQGAWDTEAFF
TRBV10-1	TRBJ2-2	CASSDLDVLSGELFF
TRBV7-6	TRBJ2-5	CASSLEASAYPRTQYF
TRBV11-3	TRBJ2-1	CASSTRQTIYNEQFF
TRBV27	TRBJ2-1	CASSWRGGEQFF
TRBV14	TRBJ2-7	CASSPDRGAYEQYF
TRBV28	TRBJ2-7	CASSFGTFGSYEQYF
TRBV9	TRBJ2-7	CASSPGLAGGYEQYF
TRBV27	TRBJ2-7	CASSQGYEQYF
TRBV10-3	TRBJ2-2	CAIRRTSGPNTGELFF
TRBV9	TRBJ2-3	CASSVEVGVGRDTQYF
TRBV10-2	TRBJ1-1	CASRSLWMNTEAFF
TRBV6-7	TRBJ2-2	CASSYSRSGRKNTGELFF
TRBV11-2	TRBJ2-1	CASSPTGFSYNEQFF
TRBV28	TRBJ2-1	CASVGPADNEQFF
TRBV15	TRBJ2-3	CATAQGSWWDTQYF
TRBV15	TRBJ2-1	CATSRDGSGNSYNEQFF
TRBV5-6	TRBJ1-5	CASSLGPAGNQPQHF
TRBV7-6	TRBJ2-2	CASSLQWAGTGELFF
TRBV6-6	TRBJ1-1	CASSGGHEAFF
TRBV28	TRBJ2-7	CASSFGGPSYEQYF
TRBV7-8	TRBJ2-1	CASSDPGLAYNEQFF
TRBV19	TRBJ1-2	CASSTIGDPTAYYGYTF
TRBV9	TRBJ1-1	CASSVGQGRTEAFF
TRBV29-1	TRBJ2-7	CSVEERAKTSYEQYF
TRBV2	TRBJ2-3	CASTRQGPGGADTQYF
TRBV6-1	TRBJ2-3	CASSPRQDTDTQYF
TRBV19	TRBJ1-5	CASSTIGGQDQPQHF
TRBV7-6	TRBJ2-3	CASSLMASGRMVGTDTQYF
TRBV5-5	TRBJ2-7	CASSLPLFYEQYF
TRBV15	TRBJ2-1	CATSSDRRNEQFF
TRBV18	TRBJ2-7	CASSPELGPPYEQYF
TRBV7-9	TRBJ1-1	CASSYGNTEAFF
TRBV7-6	TRBJ2-1	CASSPLAGGPNEQFF
TRBV6-1	TRBJ2-7	CASSGLGTRVYEQYF